These T cell receptor beta chains were read from a single sample in a study of cytomegalovirus exposure and HLA in healthy donors. Sequencing used immunoSEQ multiplex PCR; TCRdb keeps in-frame clones, though not all of them. The table has about 190,000 clones, under 80% seen once. Source material: PBMCs. The source of these receptors is a man aged 25-40 years in good health and CMV-seropositive. Both conserved end residues are part of each CDR3. Fields, in order: V gene, clone size, D gene, J gene, CDR3 DNA, CDR3 protein. D genes are given only for firm matches. Clone size is given for some rows only: seen once, a few or many times, or a class if the clone is expanded.

v_call: TRBV5-1
clone_size: few
d_call: .
j_call: TRBJ1-1
cdr3_nt: TGCGCCAGCAGCTTGACCTTGGAGGGGCCGAACACTGAAGCTTTCTTT
cdr3_aa: CASSLTLEGPNTEAFF

v_call: TRBV5-1
clone_size: .
d_call: .
j_call: TRBJ1-3
cdr3_nt: TGCGCCAGCAGCCCCCAGGGCCCGAGCTCTGGAAACACCATATATTTT
cdr3_aa: CASSPQGPSSGNTIYF

v_call: TRBV11-2
clone_size: .
d_call: TRBD2
j_call: TRBJ2-2
cdr3_nt: TGTGCCAGCAGCTTAAGTTCACTAGCGGGGGGTCCCACCGGGGAGCTGTTTTTT
cdr3_aa: CASSLSSLAGGPTGELFF

v_call: TRBV7-2
clone_size: .
d_call: TRBD2
j_call: TRBJ2-7
cdr3_nt: TGTGCCAGCAGCAGAGGGACTAGCGGGAGGAGCGAGCAGTACTTC
cdr3_aa: CASSRGTSGRSEQYF

v_call: TRBV7-8
clone_size: .
d_call: .
j_call: TRBJ1-4
cdr3_nt: TGTGCCAGCAGCTTCATTGGGACTAACGAAAAACTGTTTTTT
cdr3_aa: CASSFIGTNEKLFF

v_call: TRBV5-1
clone_size: .
d_call: TRBD2
j_call: TRBJ2-3
cdr3_nt: TGCGCCAGCAGGGCACTAGCGGGAGTTAAAGATACGCAGTATTTT
cdr3_aa: CASRALAGVKDTQYF

v_call: TRBV20-1
clone_size: .
d_call: .
j_call: TRBJ2-7
cdr3_nt: TGCAGTGCTACTCGGGAGTACGAGCAGTACTTC
cdr3_aa: CSATREYEQYF

v_call: TRBV30
clone_size: .
d_call: .
j_call: TRBJ1-2
cdr3_nt: TGTGCCTGGGGGGGCGACAGCTATGGCTACACCTTC
cdr3_aa: CAWGGDSYGYTF

v_call: TRBV2
clone_size: .
d_call: .
j_call: TRBJ1-4
cdr3_nt: TGTGCCACGACGTCACCCGGCGGACTGACGAATGAAAAACTGTTTTTT
cdr3_aa: CATTSPGGLTNEKLFF

v_call: TRBV9
clone_size: few
d_call: TRBD1
j_call: TRBJ1-6
cdr3_nt: TGTGCCAGCAGCGGAGGGGGACAGAATAATTCACCCCTCCACTTT
cdr3_aa: CASSGGGQNNSPLHF

v_call: TRBV29-1
clone_size: .
d_call: .
j_call: TRBJ1-1
cdr3_nt: TGCAGCGTTGAAGTGGGCCTCGGCACTGAAGCTTTCTTT
cdr3_aa: CSVEVGLGTEAFF

v_call: TRBV18
clone_size: .
d_call: .
j_call: TRBJ1-2
cdr3_nt: TGTGCCAGCTCACGAAGTGTGCGGGTAGACTATGGCTACACCTTC
cdr3_aa: CASSRSVRVDYGYTF

v_call: TRBV9
clone_size: .
d_call: TRBD2
j_call: TRBJ2-3
cdr3_nt: TGTGCCAGCAGTTATAGCGGGGGAGACACAGATACGCAGTATTTT
cdr3_aa: CASSYSGGDTDTQYF

v_call: TRBV30
clone_size: .
d_call: .
j_call: TRBJ1-2
cdr3_nt: TGTGCCTGGAGTGTACTGGGGGAGGCTGGCTATGGCTACACCTTC
cdr3_aa: CAWSVLGEAGYGYTF

v_call: TRBV2
clone_size: .
d_call: .
j_call: TRBJ1-1
cdr3_nt: TGTGCCAGCGTCGAAGCCGGAGGGTACACTGAAGCTTTCTTT
cdr3_aa: CASVEAGGYTEAFF

v_call: TRBV7-7
clone_size: .
d_call: TRBD1
j_call: TRBJ2-3
cdr3_nt: TGTGCTAGCAGCTTAGAGCCGACAGGGGCAGATACGCAGTATTTT
cdr3_aa: CASSLEPTGADTQYF

v_call: TRBV27
clone_size: few
d_call: .
j_call: TRBJ1-2
cdr3_nt: TGTGCCAGCAGTTCCTGGAACAGGGAGGGGATGAATGGCTACACCTTC
cdr3_aa: CASSSWNREGMNGYTF

v_call: TRBV10-1
clone_size: many
d_call: .
j_call: TRBJ2-5
cdr3_nt: TGCGCCAGCAGTGAACCGCAGTTGGAGGAGACCCAGTACTTC
cdr3_aa: CASSEPQLEETQYF

v_call: TRBV7-2
clone_size: .
d_call: .
j_call: TRBJ2-3
cdr3_nt: TGTGCCAGCAGTCAGGACTACACAGATACGCAGTATTTT
cdr3_aa: CASSQDYTDTQYF

v_call: TRBV13
clone_size: .
d_call: .
j_call: TRBJ2-5
cdr3_nt: TGTGCCAGCAGCCCCCAGGAAGAGACCCAGTACTTC
cdr3_aa: CASSPQEETQYF

v_call: TRBV5-1
clone_size: .
d_call: TRBD2
j_call: TRBJ2-3
cdr3_nt: TGCGCCAGCAGCAGCGGACTAGCGGGAGTAGGGACAGATACGCAGTATTTT
cdr3_aa: CASSSGLAGVGTDTQYF

v_call: TRBV2
clone_size: few
d_call: TRBD1
j_call: TRBJ1-6
cdr3_nt: TGTGCCAGCAGTGATAGACAGGGAAGCGATAATTCACCCCTCCACTTT
cdr3_aa: CASSDRQGSDNSPLHF

v_call: TRBV18
clone_size: .
d_call: TRBD1
j_call: TRBJ2-6
cdr3_nt: TGTGCCAGCTCACCGGGACAGGGGACCGGGGCCAACGTCCTGACTTTC
cdr3_aa: CASSPGQGTGANVLTF

v_call: TRBV6-5
clone_size: .
d_call: .
j_call: TRBJ1-2
cdr3_nt: TGTGCCAGCACAGATGGGGGACATCTCTACACCTTC
cdr3_aa: CASTDGGHLYTF

v_call: TRBV27
clone_size: few
d_call: .
j_call: TRBJ1-2
cdr3_nt: TGTGCCAGCAGTTTGGGAGTTGACTATGGCTACACCTTC
cdr3_aa: CASSLGVDYGYTF

v_call: TRBV11-2
clone_size: .
d_call: TRBD1
j_call: TRBJ2-7
cdr3_nt: TGTGCCAGCAGCCCGCTGGTCGGGACAGGGTCCTACGAGCAGTACTTC
cdr3_aa: CASSPLVGTGSYEQYF

v_call: TRBV21-1
clone_size: .
d_call: .
j_call: TRBJ1-2
cdr3_nt: TGTGCCAGCAGCAGTCTCAGTACTAACTATGGCTACACCTTC
cdr3_aa: CASSSLSTNYGYTF

v_call: TRBV13
clone_size: .
d_call: .
j_call: TRBJ1-5
cdr3_nt: TGTGCCAGCAGCTCGCGACGGGTAAATCAGCCCCAGCATTTT
cdr3_aa: CASSSRRVNQPQHF

v_call: TRBV30
clone_size: once
d_call: .
j_call: TRBJ1-5
cdr3_nt: TGTGCCTGGAGTCGAGACAGACTCCATATGAGCAATCAGCCCCAGCATTTT
cdr3_aa: CAWSRDRLHMSNQPQHF

v_call: TRBV25-1
clone_size: few
d_call: TRBD1
j_call: TRBJ2-1
cdr3_nt: TGTGCCAGCAGGGGGACAGGGACTTCCTACAATGAGCAGTTCTTC
cdr3_aa: CASRGTGTSYNEQFF

v_call: TRBV5-1
clone_size: once
d_call: TRBD1
j_call: TRBJ1-4
cdr3_nt: TGCGCCAGCAGCCTCGGGACAGGGGTGGAACTGTTTTTT
cdr3_aa: CASSLGTGVELFF

v_call: TRBV5-1
clone_size: .
d_call: .
j_call: TRBJ1-5
cdr3_nt: TGCGCCAGCAGCTTGGAGGGGGGCAATCAGCCCCAGCATTTT
cdr3_aa: CASSLEGGNQPQHF

v_call: TRBV5-4
clone_size: .
d_call: .
j_call: TRBJ2-7
cdr3_nt: TGTGCCAGCAGCTTGGGAGGACTTGGCTCCTACGAGCAGTACTTC
cdr3_aa: CASSLGGLGSYEQYF

v_call: TRBV7-2
clone_size: .
d_call: .
j_call: TRBJ2-1
cdr3_nt: TGTGCCAGCAGCTTCTATAACAATGAGCAGTTCTTC
cdr3_aa: CASSFYNNEQFF

v_call: TRBV28
clone_size: .
d_call: TRBD2
j_call: TRBJ2-7
cdr3_nt: TGTGCCAGCAGTGACCCCGGAGCGGGAGTAGGCGAGCAGTACTTC
cdr3_aa: CASSDPGAGVGEQYF

v_call: TRBV29-1
clone_size: few
d_call: TRBD2
j_call: TRBJ2-3
cdr3_nt: TGCAGCGTAAAGCGGGGGGATACGCAGTATTTT
cdr3_aa: CSVKRGDTQYF

v_call: TRBV19
clone_size: .
d_call: TRBD1
j_call: TRBJ1-4
cdr3_nt: TGTGCCAGCACAGACAGGGCGGGCGAAAAACTGTTTTTT
cdr3_aa: CASTDRAGEKLFF

v_call: TRBV19
clone_size: .
d_call: .
j_call: TRBJ1-3
cdr3_nt: TGTGCCAGTAGTCTCGGCGCGGGGGCGCTTGGAAACACCATATATTTT
cdr3_aa: CASSLGAGALGNTIYF

v_call: TRBV4-3
clone_size: .
d_call: .
j_call: TRBJ2-7
cdr3_nt: TGCGCCAGCAGCCAAGACTCAGCCAGGGGCTCCTACGAGCAGTACTTC
cdr3_aa: CASSQDSARGSYEQYF

v_call: TRBV9
clone_size: .
d_call: .
j_call: TRBJ2-5
cdr3_nt: TGTGCCAGCAGCGCCAGGCAGGGCCAAGAGACCCAGTACTTC
cdr3_aa: CASSARQGQETQYF

v_call: TRBV18
clone_size: .
d_call: TRBD1
j_call: TRBJ2-7
cdr3_nt: TGTGCCAGCTCACCTCCCGGGACAGCCTCCTACGAGCAGTACTTC
cdr3_aa: CASSPPGTASYEQYF

v_call: TRBV12-5
clone_size: .
d_call: .
j_call: TRBJ1-1
cdr3_nt: TGTGCTAGTGGTTTGGTACTGGGCCGGGGAGGGACTGAAGCTTTCTTT
cdr3_aa: CASGLVLGRGGTEAFF

v_call: TRBV4-2
clone_size: .
d_call: .
j_call: TRBJ2-7
cdr3_nt: TGTGCCAGCAGCCAAGATTGGACCGGGGTATCGACCTACGAGCAGTACTTC
cdr3_aa: CASSQDWTGVSTYEQYF

v_call: TRBV6-5
clone_size: .
d_call: TRBD1
j_call: TRBJ1-5
cdr3_nt: TGTGCCAGCAGTGGGGACAGGGGAAATCAGCCCCAGCATTTT
cdr3_aa: CASSGDRGNQPQHF

v_call: TRBV25-1
clone_size: .
d_call: .
j_call: TRBJ2-7
cdr3_nt: TGTGCCAGCAGTGAATATAACTACGAGCAGTACTTC
cdr3_aa: CASSEYNYEQYF

v_call: TRBV7-2
clone_size: once
d_call: .
j_call: TRBJ1-5
cdr3_nt: TGTGCCAGCAGCTTCCCAAATCAGCCCCAGCATTTT
cdr3_aa: CASSFPNQPQHF

v_call: TRBV4-3
clone_size: .
d_call: .
j_call: TRBJ1-5
cdr3_nt: TGCGCCAGCAGCCAAGATGGGTTCCGAGGAGGTCAGCCCCAGCATTTT
cdr3_aa: CASSQDGFRGGQPQHF

v_call: TRBV28
clone_size: .
d_call: .
j_call: TRBJ1-5
cdr3_nt: TGTGCCAGCAGTTTTTTCTCCGGGAATCAGCCCCAGCATTTT
cdr3_aa: CASSFFSGNQPQHF

v_call: TRBV27
clone_size: .
d_call: TRBD2
j_call: TRBJ2-7
cdr3_nt: TGTGCCAGCAGTTTAGGACTAGCGGGAGTGAACGAGCAGTACTTC
cdr3_aa: CASSLGLAGVNEQYF